Sequencing of this T cell receptor beta chain was carried out in a study of blood T cell repertoires in COVID-19 (dated by TCRdb to about 2020). A note on the overall study: The collaborator samples originated in the United States, Italy and Spain and spanned the acute and convalescent phases of COVID-19. The material from the prospective study consisted of cDNA or gDNA derived from T cells, B-cell-depleted T cells, or PBMCs. Subjects who had been exposed to COVID-19, were actively infected with it, or had recovered from it provided the deeply sampled blood TCRbeta repertoires that made up the dataset. The repertoires were released in a freely available public database meant as a resource for research on the immune response to SARS-CoV-2. Samples came from the ongoing ImmuneRACE study (first 160 participants) plus 1,254 subjects from 6 global collaborators. Sample metadata almost always included a de-identified subject ID, COVID-19 status, age in years and sex. Where available, HLA class I and class II types were obtained from metadata supplied by the sample provider rather than from assay-based typing. Here is what the overall study found, with its caveats: The amount of clinical and demographic metadata varied by source and participant and was provided uncurated.

TCRbeta CDR3 regions were amplified from genomic DNA using the immunoSEQ Assay, a bias-controlled multiplex PCR. In the authors' own workflow: Within the assay, amplification of reference gene primers was used to estimate how many nucleated cells each sample contained. To quantify the absolute abundance of each unique TCRbeta CDR3 rearrangement, sequence reads were collapsed and filtered. For each sample, productive Simpson clonality was calculated as the square root of Simpson's diversity index over productive rearrangements. Not all clones reach the TCRdb copy of this immuneACCESS table, which keeps in-frame sequences only. Checked studies attribute under half of the gap to unresolved V genes and leave the rest unexplained. V and J calls and clone size come straight from that table; D and trimming were deduced from the DNA. The table for this sample lists around 270,000 clones; around 88% of them were counted only once. The ten largest account for 0.75% to 0.9% of the sample.

Worth noting for this clone: No antigen is known for it. No much larger clone exists at a distance of one base, and base qualities are not known.

The CDR3 goes from the cysteine to the phenylalanine over 12 residues. The retained sequence is limited to the CDR3, 36 bases, with the frame set at the first base. The germline V gene specifies MDHEN as CDR1 and SYDVKM as CDR2. The V and J ends are trimmed by 6 bases and 10 bases, leaving 15 bases between them. Whole blood was collected in K2EDTA tubes by collaborating institutions according to the institutions' own protocols. For TCRbeta analysis, collaborators shipped samples in one of three forms: frozen whole blood, isolated PBMCs, or DNA extracted from either of those sample types. The chain was built from TRBV28 and TRBJ1-1; the D region possibly corresponds to TRBD1 (6 bases align). The origin of this receptor is a man aged 25 to 40 with acute or convalescent COVID-19. Material for sequencing was peripheral blood. This receptor carries the CDR3 CASSLVGAAAFF. The nucleotides are TGTGCCAGCAGCCTGGTGGGGGCAGCAGCTTTCTTT.